This T cell receptor (beta chain) was found in a study of technical replicates of blood from a handful of donors. Germline CDR1 reads SGHRS; CDR2 reads YFSETQ. The CDR3 consists of 14 residues. V was pared by 5 bases and J by 6 bases, with 17 bases between. Generated by immunoSEQ multiplex PCR, the TCRdb table keeps only in-frame clones and is missing some. This sample has 75,000 or so clones, with around 94% found just once. The specimen was T cells isolated from PBMCs. The chain employs TRBV5-1 and TRBJ1-1; tentatively, D is TRBD1 (5 bases). The TCR originated in a human donor in good health. CDR3 protein: CASRLSQGGAEAFF. The CDR3 region has the DNA TGCGCCAGCAGACTTAGTCAGGGAGGCGCTGAAGCTTTCTTT.